This T cell receptor beta chain emerged from a study of shared clonotypes between healthy human individuals. Germline loops: CDR1 SGHDN, CDR2 FVKESK. V was trimmed by 6 bases and J by 3 bases, leaving 11 bases between them. The CDR3 has 13 amino acids. Only in-frame clones appear in the TCRdb table, and some are missing; sequencing was by immunoSEQ multiplex PCR. The table shows roughly 1,800,000 clones, with 85% to 95% occurring only once. In the naive CD8 group, cells lacked CD45RO and were positively selected for CCR7, so terminally differentiated effector memory CD45RA+ cells were left out. This rearrangement joins TRBV14 to TRBJ1-2, with D possibly being TRBD1 (6 bases). Sequenced: naive CD8+ T cells sorted from blood. The clonotype was recovered from a man aged 18 to 35 in good health. The DNA for the CDR3 is TGTGCCAGCAGAACCGGGGGCGACTATGGCTACACCTTC. Protein: CASRTGGDYGYTF. Drawing the rest from reference TRBV14 and TRBJ1-2, the complete variable domain is EAGVTQFPSHSVIEKGQTVTLRCDPISGHDNLYWYRRVMGKEIKFLLHFVKESKQDESGMPNNRFLAERTGGTYSTLKVQPAELEDSGVYFCASRTGGDYGYTFGSGTRLTVV.